This TCR beta chain comes out of a study of OX40 agonist ivuxolimab in advanced cancers. Study context: Eligibility rules accepted prior anti-PD-1, anti-PD-L1 or anti-CTLA-4 therapy, and 30% to 40% had some.

Samples of blood were obtained at baseline, on cycle 4 day 1, and on cycle 7 day 1. Study results and caveats: CD8+ T cells showed, on average, more clonal expansion than CD4+ cells. Not determined was the antigen specificity of the expanded peripheral T cells.

Concerning this clone itself: The target antigen is unknown.

V lost 0 bases and J lost 8, with 20 bases in between. CDR3 length: 17 amino acids. The germline gives CDR1 LGHNA, CDR2 YSLEER. The table came from immunoSEQ multiplex PCR; TCRdb's copy has only in-frame clones and leaves some out. This table has under 70,000 clones, approximately 86% appearing once. The receptor's source is an adult with an advanced solid tumor such as melanoma, head and neck, liver or kidney cancer. The specimen was CD4+ or CD8+ T cells sorted from blood, collected in a trial of the OX40 agonist ivuxolimab. The gene calls are TRBV4-3 and TRBJ2-1; a weak D match, TRBD1 (7 bases). CDR3 protein: CASSQEVGGGGRDEQFF. CDR3 DNA sequence: TGCGCCAGCAGCCAAGAAGTCGGCGGAGGGGGCCGGGATGAGCAGTTCTTC.